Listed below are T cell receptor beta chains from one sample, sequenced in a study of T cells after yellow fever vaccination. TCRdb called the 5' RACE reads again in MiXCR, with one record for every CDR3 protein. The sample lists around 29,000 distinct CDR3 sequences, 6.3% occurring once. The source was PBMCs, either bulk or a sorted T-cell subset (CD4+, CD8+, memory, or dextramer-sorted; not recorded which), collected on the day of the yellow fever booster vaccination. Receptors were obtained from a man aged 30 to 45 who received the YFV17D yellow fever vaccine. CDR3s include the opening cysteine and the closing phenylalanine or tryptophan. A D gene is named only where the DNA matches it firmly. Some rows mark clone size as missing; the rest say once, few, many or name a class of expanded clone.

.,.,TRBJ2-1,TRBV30,CAWSVGQMHNEQFF,TGTGCCTGGAGCGTGGGACAAATGCACAATGAGCAGTTCTTC
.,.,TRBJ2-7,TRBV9,CASSADGYEQYF,TGTGCCAGCAGCGCCGACGGCTACGAGCAGTACTTC
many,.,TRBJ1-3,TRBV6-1,CASKRRGLGAGNTIYF,TGTGCCAGCAAACGCAGGGGTCTCGGAGCTGGAAACACCATATATTTT
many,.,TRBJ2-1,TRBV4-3,CASSQDPLGREQFF,TGCGCCAGCAGCCAAGATCCTTTGGGGCGTGAGCAGTTCTTC
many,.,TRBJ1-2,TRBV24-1,CATSATSRGGYTF,TGTGCCACCAGTGCGACATCCAGGGGTGGCTACACCTTC
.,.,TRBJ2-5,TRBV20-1,CSARRPQGGETQYF,TGCAGTGCTAGGCGGCCCCAGGGGGGGGAGACCCAGTACTTC
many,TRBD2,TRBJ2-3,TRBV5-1,CASSRGMTSGITDTQYF,TGCGCCAGCAGCCGGGGAATGACTAGCGGGATCACAGATACGCAGTATTTT
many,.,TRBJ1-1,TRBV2,CASSVGSRGTEAFF,TGTGCCAGCAGTGTGGGCAGCCGGGGGACTGAAGCTTTCTTT
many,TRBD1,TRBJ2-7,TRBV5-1,CASSLPQQGIGYEQYF,TGCGCCAGCAGCTTGCCCCAACAGGGGATCGGCTACGAGCAGTACTTC
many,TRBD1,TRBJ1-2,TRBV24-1,CATRGTGGVEGYTF,TGTGCCACCAGGGGGACAGGGGGCGTCGAAGGCTACACCTTC
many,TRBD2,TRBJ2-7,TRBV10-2,CASMELAGTPFGNEQYF,TGCGCCAGCATGGAGCTAGCGGGTACACCCTTCGGGAACGAGCAGTACTTC
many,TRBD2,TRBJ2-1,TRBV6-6,CASSWTSYNEQFF,TGTGCCAGCAGTTGGACTAGCTACAATGAGCAGTTCTTC
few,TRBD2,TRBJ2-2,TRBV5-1,CASSLPGGGGELFF,TGCGCCAGCAGCTTGCCAGGCGGGGGCGGGGAGCTGTTTTTT
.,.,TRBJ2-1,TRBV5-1,CASSFGDDPKGDEQFF,TGCGCCAGCAGCTTCGGAGACGACCCCAAGGGGGATGAGCAGTTCTTC
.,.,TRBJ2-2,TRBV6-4,CASSDSAGNTEELFF,TGTGCCAGCAGTGACTCAGCTGGAAACACCGAGGAGCTGTTTTTT
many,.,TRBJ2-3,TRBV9,CASGPGLVGDTQYF,TGTGCCAGCGGGCCGGGCCTTGTTGGGGATACGCAGTATTTT
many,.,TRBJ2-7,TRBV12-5,CASGEGQRAYEQYF,TGTGCTAGTGGGGAGGGACAAAGAGCCTACGAGCAGTACTTC
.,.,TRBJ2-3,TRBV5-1,CASRESVLGTDTQYF,TGCGCCAGCAGAGAGAGCGTGCTTGGCACAGATACGCAGTATTTT
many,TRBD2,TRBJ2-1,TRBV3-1,CASSAGNHNEQFF,TGTGCCAGCTCAGCGGGAAATCACAATGAGCAGTTCTTC
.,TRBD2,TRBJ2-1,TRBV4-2,CASKGGRVDNEQFF,TGTGCCAGCAAAGGCGGGAGGGTAGACAATGAGCAGTTCTTC
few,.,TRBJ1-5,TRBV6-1,CASSKGDGYNQPQHF,TGTGCCAGCAGCAAAGGGGACGGTTACAATCAGCCCCAGCATTTT
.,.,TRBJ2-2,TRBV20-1,CCAVRRDGANTGELFF,TGCTGTGCTGTCAGGCGGGACGGGGCGAACACCGGGGAGCTGTTTTTT
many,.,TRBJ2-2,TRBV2,CASSPEGTGELFF,TGTGCCAGCAGTCCCGAGGGCACCGGGGAGCTGTTTTTT
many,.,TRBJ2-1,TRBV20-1,CSASYHGEQFF,TGCAGTGCCAGTTATCACGGTGAGCAGTTCTTC
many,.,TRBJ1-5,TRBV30,CAWSGQVYQPQHF,TGTGCCTGGAGTGGACAGGTTTATCAGCCCCAGCATTTT
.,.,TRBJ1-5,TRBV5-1,CASSLGGSVDQPQHF,TGCGCCAGCAGCTTGGGAGGCAGCGTGGATCAGCCCCAGCATTTT
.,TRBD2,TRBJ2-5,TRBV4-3,CASSLGLGGKETQYF,TGCGCCAGCAGCCTGGGACTAGGGGGTAAAGAGACCCAGTACTTC
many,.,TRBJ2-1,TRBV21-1,CASSNIGTNTYRGRYEQFF,TGTGCCAGCAGCAATATCGGCACAAATACCTATCGGGGACGGTATGAGCAGTTCTTC
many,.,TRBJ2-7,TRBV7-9,CASSFSYEQYF,TGTGCCAGCAGTTTTTCCTACGAGCAGTACTTC
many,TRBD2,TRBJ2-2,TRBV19,CASNPPGRGTGELFF,TGTGCCAGTAACCCCCCGGGGAGGGGAACCGGGGAGCTGTTTTTT
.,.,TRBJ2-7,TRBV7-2,CASRGPRSYEQYF,TGTGCCAGCAGGGGTCCTAGATCCTACGAGCAGTACTTC